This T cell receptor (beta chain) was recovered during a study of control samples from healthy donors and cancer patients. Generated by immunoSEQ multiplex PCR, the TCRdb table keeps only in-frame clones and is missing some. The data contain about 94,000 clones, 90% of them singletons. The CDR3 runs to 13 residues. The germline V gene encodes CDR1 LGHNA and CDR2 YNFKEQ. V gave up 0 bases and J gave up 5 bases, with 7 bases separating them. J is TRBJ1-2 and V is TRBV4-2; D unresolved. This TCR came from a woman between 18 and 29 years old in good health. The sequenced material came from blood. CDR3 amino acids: CASSQEGPYGYTF. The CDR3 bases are TGTGCCAGCAGCCAAGAGGGCCCTTATGGCTACACCTTC.